A selection of T cell receptor beta chains follows, all from one sample in a study of cytomegalovirus exposure and HLA in healthy donors. The table came from immunoSEQ multiplex PCR; TCRdb's copy has only in-frame clones and leaves some out. Here the sample spans 70,000 or so clones, just over 65% being singletons. The sequencing sample was made of PBMCs. The receptors come from a woman aged 30 to 39 in good health and CMV-seronegative. The CDR3 runs from the conserved cysteine through the conserved F or W. The order of the fields is D gene, clone size, V gene, J gene, CDR3 DNA, CDR3 protein. A D gene is named only where the DNA matches it firmly. Clone size is given for some rows only: seen once, a few or many times, or a class if the clone is expanded.

D: .; size: .; V: TRBV2; J: TRBJ2-1; DNA: TGTGCCAGCAGTGATTATTGGCAGGTCAATGAGCAGTTCTTC; CDR3: CASSDYWQVNEQFF
D: .; size: .; V: TRBV7-9; J: TRBJ2-7; DNA: TGTGCCAGCAGCTTCAGTTTTTACGAGCAGTACTTC; CDR3: CASSFSFYEQYF
D: .; size: few; V: TRBV19; J: TRBJ1-2; DNA: TGTGCCAGTAGTATGGGACTTGGCTATGGCTACACCTTC; CDR3: CASSMGLGYGYTF
D: TRBD2; size: .; V: TRBV27; J: TRBJ2-7; DNA: TGTGCCAGCAGTCCTATAGCGGGGGTGTTCTCCTACGAGCAGTACTTC; CDR3: CASSPIAGVFSYEQYF
D: .; size: .; V: TRBV25-1; J: TRBJ1-6; DNA: TGTGCCAGCGCCAAGACGGGTAAAAGTTCACCCCTCCACTTT; CDR3: CASAKTGKSSPLHF
D: TRBD1; size: .; V: TRBV20-1; J: TRBJ1-1; DNA: TGCAGTGCTAGAAGGGACAGGGAGGCTTTCTTT; CDR3: CSARRDREAFF
D: TRBD2; size: .; V: TRBV6-5; J: TRBJ2-2; DNA: TGTGCCAGCAGTTACCTCGGGGGGGGGACCGGGGAGCTGTTTTTT; CDR3: CASSYLGGGTGELFF
D: TRBD1; size: .; V: TRBV29-1; J: TRBJ1-2; DNA: TGCAGCGTCGACAGGGACCGCGCCGGTTTCTATGGCTACACCTTC; CDR3: CSVDRDRAGFYGYTF
D: TRBD2; size: once; V: TRBV6-1; J: TRBJ2-1; DNA: TGTGCCAGCAGTGAAGCGGCGGGAGGCTCCTACAATGAGCAGTTCTTC; CDR3: CASSEAAGGSYNEQFF
D: .; size: .; V: TRBV25-1; J: TRBJ2-2; DNA: TGTGCCAGCACCATCGAGGGCGCCGGGGAGCTGTTTTTT; CDR3: CASTIEGAGELFF
D: .; size: few; V: TRBV18; J: TRBJ1-1; DNA: TGTGCCAGCTCACGAAGGGGCTTGTCGACGAACACTGAAGCTTTCTTT; CDR3: CASSRRGLSTNTEAFF
D: .; size: .; V: TRBV19; J: TRBJ1-1; DNA: TGTGCCAGTAGTATAGATGTGAACAGTCTGAACACTGAAGCTTTCTTT; CDR3: CASSIDVNSLNTEAFF
D: .; size: few; V: TRBV16; J: TRBJ1-1; DNA: TGTGCCAGCAGCCTGTCAACAGGGATGAACACTGAAGCTTTCTTT; CDR3: CASSLSTGMNTEAFF
D: TRBD2; size: .; V: TRBV2; J: TRBJ2-7; DNA: TGTGCCAGCAGAGACTGGAGCCGGGAGGGGCAGTACTTC; CDR3: CASRDWSREGQYF
D: TRBD1; size: .; V: TRBV7-7; J: TRBJ2-5; DNA: TGTGCTAGCAGCTTAGGTGGGGACAGGCAAGAGACCCAGTACTTC; CDR3: CASSLGGDRQETQYF
D: TRBD2; size: .; V: TRBV10-2; J: TRBJ2-3; DNA: TGCGCCAGCAGTGAGCCGGGACTAGCCGCAGATACGCAGTATTTT; CDR3: CASSEPGLAADTQYF
D: .; size: .; V: TRBV7-9; J: TRBJ2-5; DNA: TGTGCCAGCAGCTCCCAATTTGTGGCCCCTCTGAGGGAGACCCAGTACTTC; CDR3: CASSSQFVAPLRETQYF
D: .; size: .; V: TRBV28; J: TRBJ1-3; DNA: TGTGCCAGCAGCCTCAAGATACAAGGAAACACCATATATTTT; CDR3: CASSLKIQGNTIYF
D: .; size: .; V: TRBV5-8; J: TRBJ2-3; DNA: TGTGCCAGCAGCTTGGGACAGTCCACAGATACGCAGTATTTT; CDR3: CASSLGQSTDTQYF
D: TRBD1; size: once; V: TRBV11-2; J: TRBJ2-7; DNA: TGTGCCAGCAGCGTCGGACAGGGGGATGAGCAGTACTTC; CDR3: CASSVGQGDEQYF
D: TRBD1; size: .; V: TRBV6-5; J: TRBJ1-2; DNA: TGTGCCAGCAGAACGGGACAGGTGAACTATGGCTACACCTTC; CDR3: CASRTGQVNYGYTF
D: .; size: few; V: TRBV25-1; J: TRBJ2-7; DNA: TGTGCCAGCAGTGAGATGCGGTACGAGCAGTACTTC; CDR3: CASSEMRYEQYF
D: TRBD1; size: .; V: TRBV7-2; J: TRBJ2-2; DNA: TGTGCCAGCACCTTGACAGGGGGGGCCGGGGAGCTGTTTTTT; CDR3: CASTLTGGAGELFF
D: .; size: .; V: TRBV15; J: TRBJ1-5; DNA: TGTGCCACCAGCAGAGATCGGCAGGGAGGCACTCAGCCCCAGCATTTT; CDR3: CATSRDRQGGTQPQHF
D: TRBD1; size: .; V: TRBV18; J: TRBJ1-5; DNA: TGTGCCAGCTCACCACTGGGACAGGCTGACTATAGCAATCAGCCCCAGCATTTT; CDR3: CASSPLGQADYSNQPQHF
D: TRBD1; size: few; V: TRBV5-1; J: TRBJ2-5; DNA: TGCGCCAGCACAAACTTCGGACAGGGAAGAGAGACCCAGTACTTC; CDR3: CASTNFGQGRETQYF
D: .; size: few; V: TRBV7-9; J: TRBJ1-1; DNA: TGTGCCAGCAGCTTAGTGCGTGAAACTGAAGCTTTCTTT; CDR3: CASSLVRETEAFF
D: .; size: few; V: TRBV10-3; J: TRBJ1-2; DNA: TGTGCCAGCATTGGACAGTTAGCTAACTATGGCTACACCTTC; CDR3: CASIGQLANYGYTF
D: TRBD1; size: .; V: TRBV6-6; J: TRBJ1-6; DNA: TGTGCCAGCAGTGGCCCTCGGGACAGCTATAATTCACTCCTCCACTTT; CDR3: CASSGPRDSYNSLLHF
D: .; size: .; V: TRBV4-3; J: TRBJ2-6; DNA: TGCGCCAGCAGCCAAGGTCCAGACTCTGGGGCCAACGTCCTGACTTTC; CDR3: CASSQGPDSGANVLTF
D: TRBD1; size: .; V: TRBV25-1; J: TRBJ2-3; DNA: TGTGCCAGCAGTGAAGGGACAGGGGCAGATACGCAGTATTTT; CDR3: CASSEGTGADTQYF
D: TRBD1; size: .; V: TRBV6-5; J: TRBJ2-7; DNA: TGTGCCAGCAGCCCGGGACAGGGCTCCTACGAGCAGTACTTC; CDR3: CASSPGQGSYEQYF
D: TRBD1; size: .; V: TRBV5-1; J: TRBJ2-3; DNA: TGCGCCAGCAGTCCAGGACAGGGCACAGATACGCAGTATTTT; CDR3: CASSPGQGTDTQYF
D: .; size: .; V: TRBV7-6; J: TRBJ1-4; DNA: TGTGCCAGCAGCTTATCATACCAACGGGCTAATGAAAAACTGTTTTTT; CDR3: CASSLSYQRANEKLFF
D: TRBD1; size: .; V: TRBV5-1; J: TRBJ1-1; DNA: TGCGCCAGCAGCTTGGGAGGGACAGGCTGGAACACTGAAGCTTTCTTT; CDR3: CASSLGGTGWNTEAFF
D: .; size: .; V: TRBV28; J: TRBJ1-2; DNA: TGTGCCAGCAGTCGACAGAGGTTTGGCTACACCTTC; CDR3: CASSRQRFGYTF
D: TRBD1; size: .; V: TRBV10-1; J: TRBJ2-7; DNA: TGCGCCAGCCTACAGGGGGAGTCCAACGAGCAGTACTTC; CDR3: CASLQGESNEQYF
D: .; size: .; V: TRBV11-3; J: TRBJ2-3; DNA: TGTGCCAGCAGCTTAGGGGCTGCTCCCGGCACAGATACGCAGTATTTT; CDR3: CASSLGAAPGTDTQYF
D: TRBD1; size: .; V: TRBV13; J: TRBJ1-1; DNA: TGTGCCAGCAGCTTGGACAGGGGCGATCCGGAAGCGCTGAACACTGAAGCTTTCTTT; CDR3: CASSLDRGDPEALNTEAFF
D: TRBD1; size: .; V: TRBV2; J: TRBJ1-2; DNA: TGTGCCATTCCGGACAGGAGAAATGGCTACACCTTC; CDR3: CAIPDRRNGYTF
D: .; size: few; V: TRBV7-3; J: TRBJ2-7; DNA: TGTGCCAGCAGCCTAGGGAGCTCTGGTGAGCAGTACTTC; CDR3: CASSLGSSGEQYF
D: TRBD2; size: .; V: TRBV27; J: TRBJ2-1; DNA: TGTGCCAGCAGTTCTGTTAGCGGGGGGGAGTACCATGAGCAGTTCTTC; CDR3: CASSSVSGGEYHEQFF
D: .; size: .; V: TRBV6-5; J: TRBJ2-5; DNA: TGTGCCAGCAGAAGGATGTTTAGCGTCGAGACCCAGTACTTC; CDR3: CASRRMFSVETQYF
D: .; size: .; V: TRBV11-2; J: TRBJ2-3; DNA: TGTGCCAGCAGCGTACGGGGGTGGGACACAGATACGCAGTATTTT; CDR3: CASSVRGWDTDTQYF
D: .; size: medium-sized; V: TRBV9; J: TRBJ1-2; DNA: TGTGCCAGCAGCGTACAGGGTCATCGGGGCTACACCTTC; CDR3: CASSVQGHRGYTF
D: .; size: once; V: TRBV25-1; J: TRBJ2-1; DNA: TGTGCCAGCAGTGCTCAGGGTTGGGAGCAGTTCTTC; CDR3: CASSAQGWEQFF
D: TRBD2; size: .; V: TRBV7-8; J: TRBJ2-1; DNA: TGTGCCAGCAGCTTAGCGCCGACTAGCGAATTATACAATGAGCAGTTCTTC; CDR3: CASSLAPTSELYNEQFF
D: .; size: .; V: TRBV27; J: TRBJ2-5; DNA: TGTGCCAGCAGTGACGTACTGCGGTTGGAGACCCAGTACTTC; CDR3: CASSDVLRLETQYF
D: .; size: .; V: TRBV2; J: TRBJ2-4; DNA: TGTGCCAGCAGTGGACCCGAAACGGGGAAACACATTCAGTACTTC; CDR3: CASSGPETGKHIQYF
D: .; size: few; V: TRBV18; J: TRBJ2-7; DNA: TGTGCCAGCTCACCGCCGGGGAGCCACGAGCAGTACTTC; CDR3: CASSPPGSHEQYF
D: TRBD2; size: once; V: TRBV27; J: TRBJ2-5; DNA: TGTGCCAGCAGTTTGCTAGCGGGGAGTCGGGAGACCCAGTACTTC; CDR3: CASSLLAGSRETQYF
D: TRBD2; size: few; V: TRBV18; J: TRBJ2-1; DNA: TGTGCCAGCTCACCAAATGCCGGGGGGGCGGTTTCCTACAATGAGCAGTTCTTC; CDR3: CASSPNAGGAVSYNEQFF
D: .; size: .; V: TRBV29-1; J: TRBJ2-5; DNA: TGCAGCGTCGTCCCACAGGGTTCCCAAGAGACCCAGTACTTC; CDR3: CSVVPQGSQETQYF
D: TRBD2; size: few; V: TRBV7-2; J: TRBJ2-1; DNA: TGTGCCAGCAGCCAGAACCCCGGGGGGGTAAACAATGAGCAGTTCTTC; CDR3: CASSQNPGGVNNEQFF